This T cell receptor (beta chain) was sequenced for a study of T cells in Graves' hyperthyroidism and ophthalmopathy. The source material, RNA transcripts, was used to amplify TCR beta CDR3 regions. The primer set for the first-round RT-PCR of the TCR CDR3 was HTBI. Via MiXCR, TCRdb re-called the multiplex PCR reads, giving one row per CDR3 protein. The data hold 350,000 or so distinct CDR3 sequences, with 18% observed a single time. This clonotype came up a few times. Graves' hyperthyroidism was deemed stable given no ophthalmopathy progression within 18 months. V dropped 5 bases and J dropped 4; count of bases not matched to a gene: 5. CDR1 is SGHTA and CDR2 is FQGTGA in the germline V gene. The CDR3 extends over 14 amino acids.

Sequenced material: blood. The chain couples TRBV7-3 to TRBJ2-1; 7 bases agree with TRBD2. The TCR comes from a woman in her forties or fifties with Graves' hyperthyroidism. The CDR3 loop is CASSPPGGYNEQFF. As DNA, the CDR3 is TGTGCCAGCAGCCCCCCCGGGGGGTACAATGAGCAGTTCTTC.